This passage covers 3 T cell receptor beta chains from one sample sequenced in a study of T cell changes during pregnancy in multiple sclerosis. The table came from immunoSEQ multiplex PCR; TCRdb's copy has only in-frame clones and leaves some out. The sample includes approximately 96,000 clones, around 90% of them seen just once. This specimen was peripheral blood, taken after pregnancy. These receptors came from a female donor in good health, enrolled as a control in a pregnancy study.

The chain has TRBV28 and TRBJ2-1; a possible D gene is TRBD1 (6 bases). Germline-derived CDR1 and CDR2 are MDHEN and SYDVKM. CDR3 length: 14 residues. V shed 6 bases and J shed 7 bases, with 16 bases lying between them. DNA of the CDR3: TGTGCCAGCAGGGCGGCAGGGGTTTTTAATGAGCAGTTCTTC. This translates into CASRAAGVFNEQFF.

In its sample, this clone was seen once. The rearrangement joins TRBV30 to TRBJ1-6; TRBD1 might be the D (5 bases). In germline, CDR1 is GTSNPN, CDR2 SVGIG (reference sequence). V was pared by 5 bases and J by 6 bases, with 20 bases between. There are 16 residues in the CDR3. Here the CDR3 DNA reads TGTGCCTGGCACCCGGATGGGGGGGGGTTTAATTCACCCCTCCACTTT. Encoded protein: CAWHPDGGGFNSPLHF.

The V and J genes are TRBV5-1 and TRBJ2-3; 7 nucleotides match TRBD2. The CDR3 has 16 amino acids. Germline CDR1 is SGHRS and CDR2 is YFSETQ. Unmatched junction bases numbered 13, after V lost 4 bases and J lost 5 bases. CDR3 region: CASSIKRGSEGDTQYF. The CDR3 DNA reads as TGCGCCAGCAGCATCAAGCGGGGCTCTGAGGGAGATACGCAGTATTTT.